This TCR beta chain is drawn from a study of neurological immune-mediated disorders. Regarding the study as a whole: In HTLV-1-associated myelopathy, TCR clonal expansion was greatest, whereas multiple sclerosis had the least, falling below healthy controls.

The CDR3 has 15 residues. Germline CDR1 and CDR2: SGDLS and YYNGEE. V gave up 0 bases and J gave up 5 bases, with 13 bases separating them. This clonotype occurred many times. The antigen is undetermined. Synthesis of cDNA used 5'RACE (with 10-nucleotide random UMIs). MiXCR was run by TCRdb on the 5' RACE reads, yielding one entry per CDR3 protein. The repertoire has under 130,000 distinct CDR3 sequences, approximately 11% of them found once; the top ten carry around 3.3%. This sample's time point: longitudinal time-point 3. The source is a female donor with HTLV-1-associated myelopathy (HAM/TSP). The sample consisted of PBMCs. The chain is built from TRBV9 and TRBJ2-3; D not certain. CDR3 in DNA: TGTGCCAGCAGCGTAGGTCCTAGTGATTTAGATACGCAGTATTTT. Protein: CASSVGPSDLDTQYF.